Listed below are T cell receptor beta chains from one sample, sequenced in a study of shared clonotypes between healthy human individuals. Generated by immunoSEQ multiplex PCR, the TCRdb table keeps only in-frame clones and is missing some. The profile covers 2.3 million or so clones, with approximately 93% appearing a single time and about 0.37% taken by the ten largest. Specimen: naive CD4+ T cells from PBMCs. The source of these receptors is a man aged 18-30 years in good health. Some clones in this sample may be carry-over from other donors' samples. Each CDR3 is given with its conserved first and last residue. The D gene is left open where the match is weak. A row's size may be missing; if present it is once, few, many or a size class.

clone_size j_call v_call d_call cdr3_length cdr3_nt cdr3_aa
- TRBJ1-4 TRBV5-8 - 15 TGTGCCAGCAGCTCCGAGGGGGGCACTAATGAAAAACTGTTTTTT CASSSEGGTNEKLFF
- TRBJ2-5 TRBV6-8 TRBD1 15 TGTGCCAGCAGTCAGGGACAGGGGAAGTGGGAGACCCAGTACTTC CASSQGQGKWETQYF
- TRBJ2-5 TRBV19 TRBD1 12 TGTGCCAGTAACAGGGACAGGGGGACCCAGTACTTC CASNRDRGTQYF
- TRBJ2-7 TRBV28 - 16 TGTGCCAGCAGTTTATGGGTGCGGACTGCTACCTACGAGCAGTACTTC CASSLWVRTATYEQYF
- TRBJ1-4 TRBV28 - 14 TGTGCCAGCAGTTTCGGGGACTGGGATGAAAAACTGTTTTTT CASSFGDWDEKLFF
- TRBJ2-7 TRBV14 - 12 TGTGCCAGCAGCGGAAACTCCTACGAGCAGTACTTC CASSGNSYEQYF
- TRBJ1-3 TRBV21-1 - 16 TGTGCCAGCAGCAAGATGATTTCAGGGGCTGGAAACACCATATATTTT CASSKMISGAGNTIYF
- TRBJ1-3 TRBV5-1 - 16 TGCGCCAGCAGCTTGGCGCGGGGGCGCGGAGGAAACACCATATATTTT CASSLARGRGGNTIYF
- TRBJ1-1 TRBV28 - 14 TGTGCCAGCCTAATGGGATCGGGTACAACCGAAGCTTTCTTT CASLMGSGTTEAFF
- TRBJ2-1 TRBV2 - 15 TGTGCCAGCATCGACACAGCTAGTGCTACAGGGGAGCAGTTCTTC CASIDTASATGEQFF
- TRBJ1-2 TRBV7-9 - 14 TGTGCCAGCAGCTTAGCGGGTGAGGCGTATGGCTACACCTTC CASSLAGEAYGYTF
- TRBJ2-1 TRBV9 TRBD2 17 TGTGCCAGCAGCGTAGAACTAGCGGAGGGGTCCTACAATGAGCAGTTCTTC CASSVELAEGSYNEQFF
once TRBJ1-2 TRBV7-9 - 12 TGTGCCAGCAGCCCATCTGGGAGTGGCTACACCTTC CASSPSGSGYTF
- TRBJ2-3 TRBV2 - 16 TGTGCCAGCAGGAAAGGTGGTAGCGGCTACACAGATACGCAGTATTTT CASRKGGSGYTDTQYF
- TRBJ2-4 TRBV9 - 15 TGTGCCAGCAGCGGAGGGCCCTTAGCCAAAAACATTCAGTACTTC CASSGGPLAKNIQYF
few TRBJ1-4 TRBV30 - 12 TGTGCCCGGAGACTCGGGAATGAAAAACTGTTTTTT CARRLGNEKLFF
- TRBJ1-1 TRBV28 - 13 TGTGCCAGCAGTATCAGGGTCCACACTGAAGCTTTCTTT CASSIRVHTEAFF
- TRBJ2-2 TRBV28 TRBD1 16 TGTGCCAGCAGGCTAACCGGGACAGCGAACACCGGGGAGCTGTTTTTT CASRLTGTANTGELFF
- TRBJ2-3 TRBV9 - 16 TGTGCCAGCAGCGACCGCCGGGGCCCGAACCCAGATACGCAGTATTTT CASSDRRGPNPDTQYF
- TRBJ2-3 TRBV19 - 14 TGTGCCAGTAGTCCGGGGGGCGGCACAGATACGCAGTATTTT CASSPGGGTDTQYF
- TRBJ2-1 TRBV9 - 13 TGTGCCAGCAGCGAGAGATCCTACAATGAGCAGTTCTTC CASSERSYNEQFF
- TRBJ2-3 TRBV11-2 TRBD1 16 TGTGCCAGCAGCCGCACTCTCCAGGGGGCGGAAGATACGCAGTATTTT CASSRTLQGAEDTQYF
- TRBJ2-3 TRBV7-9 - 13 TGTGCCTCGGGGGTTGCTAGCACAGATACGCAGTATTTT CASGVASTDTQYF
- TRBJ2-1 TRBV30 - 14 TGTGCCTGGATGGGACTTGGAGGGTACAATGAGCAGTTCTTC CAWMGLGGYNEQFF
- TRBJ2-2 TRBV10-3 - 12 TGTGCCATCAGTGCGGGAGACGGGGAGCTGTTTTTT CAISAGDGELFF
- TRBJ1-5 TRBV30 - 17 TGTGCCTGGAGTGTACATGGGAGGGGGAATCGCAATCAGCCCCAGCATTTT CAWSVHGRGNRNQPQHF
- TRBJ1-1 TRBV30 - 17 TGTGCCTGGAGCCGAAGAATCTGGGCCGCTCCTAACACTGAAGCTTTCTTT CAWSRRIWAAPNTEAFF
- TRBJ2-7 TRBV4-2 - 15 TGTGCCAGCAGCCAAGTTCCCGGGAACTCCTACGAGCAGTACTTC CASSQVPGNSYEQYF
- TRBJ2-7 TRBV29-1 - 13 TGCAGCGTCGGGGGACAGTTCTCCTACGAGCAGTACTTC CSVGGQFSYEQYF
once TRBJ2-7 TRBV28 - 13 TGTGCCAGCAGTTTATCAACAGCGTACGAGCAGTACTTC CASSLSTAYEQYF
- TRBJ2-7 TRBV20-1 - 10 TGCAGTCTAGGGCCCCGCGAGCAGTACTTC CSLGPREQYF
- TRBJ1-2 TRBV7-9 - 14 TGTGCCAGCAGCTTCCCCACCCACGGCTATGGCTACACCTTC CASSFPTHGYGYTF
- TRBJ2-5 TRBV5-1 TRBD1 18 TGCGCCAGCAGCTTGGCCGTTATTGGGACAGGGGGCCAAGAGACCCAGTACTTC CASSLAVIGTGGQETQYF
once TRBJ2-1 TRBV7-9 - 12 TGTGCCAGCAGCGGAGCAGGGGATCGGCAGTTCTTC CASSGAGDRQFF
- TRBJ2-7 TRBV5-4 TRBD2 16 TGTGCCAGCAGCCGAGGGACTAGCGGGAGCGTCTACGAGCAGTACTTC CASSRGTSGSVYEQYF
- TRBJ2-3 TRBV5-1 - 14 TGCGCCAGCAGCTTGTCCAGAAGCACAGATACGCAGTATTTT CASSLSRSTDTQYF
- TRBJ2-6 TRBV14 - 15 TGTGCCAGCAGCCAGCGCTCGCCCGGGGCCAACGTCCTGACTTTC CASSQRSPGANVLTF
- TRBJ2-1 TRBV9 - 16 TGTGCCAGCAGCGGGGACAGCGGGAGCTCCTACAATGAGCAGTTCTTC CASSGDSGSSYNEQFF
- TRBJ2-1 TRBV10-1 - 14 TGCGCCACCAGGGGCGAGAATTCGGGCAATGAGCAGTTCTTC CATRGENSGNEQFF
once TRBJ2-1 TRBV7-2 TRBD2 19 TGTGCCAGCAGCTCTCACCTTAGCGGGAGAGGAAAATCCTACAATGAGCAGTTCTTC CASSSHLSGRGKSYNEQFF
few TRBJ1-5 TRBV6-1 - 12 TGTGCCAGCAGTAACAGGTATCCGCCCCAGCATTTT CASSNRYPPQHF
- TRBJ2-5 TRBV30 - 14 TGTGCCTGGAGACCGATTGTGGGAGAAGAGACCCAGTACTTC CAWRPIVGEETQYF
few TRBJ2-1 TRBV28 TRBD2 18 TGTGCCAGCAGTCTGTCTCTTAGCGGGCCTAGCTCCTACAATGAGCAGTTCTTC CASSLSLSGPSSYNEQFF
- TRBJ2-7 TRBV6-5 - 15 TGTGCCAGCAGGGACCGAGACAGGCCGCCTGGCAAGCAGTACTTC CASRDRDRPPGKQYF
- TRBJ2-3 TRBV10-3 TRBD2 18 TGTGCCATCAGGAGCCCCCGACTAGCGGGAGGGAGCACAGATACGCAGTATTTT CAIRSPRLAGGSTDTQYF
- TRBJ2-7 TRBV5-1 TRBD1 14 TGCGCCAGCAGCCTGGGACAGACTCCTACGACGCAGTACTTC CASSLGQTPTTQYF
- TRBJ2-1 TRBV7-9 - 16 TGTGCCAGCAGCTTAGAAGGCTCGCTCTCCTACAATGAGCAGTTCTTC CASSLEGSLSYNEQFF
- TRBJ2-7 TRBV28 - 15 TGTGCCAGCAGTTTACCCCGTGGAGCCACCTACGAGCAGTACTTC CASSLPRGATYEQYF
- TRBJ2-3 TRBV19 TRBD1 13 TGTGCCAGTAGTGGGACAGCCACAGATACGCAGTATTTT CASSGTATDTQYF
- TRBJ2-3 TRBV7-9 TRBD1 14 TGTGCCAGCAGCTGGCGGACAGGGGGATATACGCAGTATTTT CASSWRTGGYTQYF
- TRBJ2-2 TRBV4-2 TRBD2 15 TGTGCCAGCAGCCACGGACTAGGGGACACCGGGGAGCTGTTTTTT CASSHGLGDTGELFF
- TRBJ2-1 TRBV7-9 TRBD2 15 TGTGCCAGCAGCTTTTTGGCTAGCGGGGACAATGAGCAGTTCTTC CASSFLASGDNEQFF
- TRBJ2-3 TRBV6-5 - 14 TGTGCCAGCAGCCCAAGGGGGGATTCGGATACGCAGTATTTT CASSPRGDSDTQYF
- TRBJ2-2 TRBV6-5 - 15 TGTGCCACCCTTCAGGGGCCCTCGAACACCGGGGAGCTGTTTTTT CATLQGPSNTGELFF
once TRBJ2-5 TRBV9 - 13 TGTGCCAGCAGCAGCGGGCCGAGGGAGACCCAGTACTTC CASSSGPRETQYF
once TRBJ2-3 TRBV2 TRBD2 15 TGTGCCAGCAGTGGGGGACTAGCGGGAACTTATACGCAGTATTTT CASSGGLAGTYTQYF
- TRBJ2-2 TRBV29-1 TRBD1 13 TGCAGCGCGGGACAGGGTGTCACCGGGGAGCTGTTTTTT CSAGQGVTGELFF
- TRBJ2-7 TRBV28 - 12 TGTGCCAGCACCGGCGGGCGATACGAGCAGTACTTC CASTGGRYEQYF